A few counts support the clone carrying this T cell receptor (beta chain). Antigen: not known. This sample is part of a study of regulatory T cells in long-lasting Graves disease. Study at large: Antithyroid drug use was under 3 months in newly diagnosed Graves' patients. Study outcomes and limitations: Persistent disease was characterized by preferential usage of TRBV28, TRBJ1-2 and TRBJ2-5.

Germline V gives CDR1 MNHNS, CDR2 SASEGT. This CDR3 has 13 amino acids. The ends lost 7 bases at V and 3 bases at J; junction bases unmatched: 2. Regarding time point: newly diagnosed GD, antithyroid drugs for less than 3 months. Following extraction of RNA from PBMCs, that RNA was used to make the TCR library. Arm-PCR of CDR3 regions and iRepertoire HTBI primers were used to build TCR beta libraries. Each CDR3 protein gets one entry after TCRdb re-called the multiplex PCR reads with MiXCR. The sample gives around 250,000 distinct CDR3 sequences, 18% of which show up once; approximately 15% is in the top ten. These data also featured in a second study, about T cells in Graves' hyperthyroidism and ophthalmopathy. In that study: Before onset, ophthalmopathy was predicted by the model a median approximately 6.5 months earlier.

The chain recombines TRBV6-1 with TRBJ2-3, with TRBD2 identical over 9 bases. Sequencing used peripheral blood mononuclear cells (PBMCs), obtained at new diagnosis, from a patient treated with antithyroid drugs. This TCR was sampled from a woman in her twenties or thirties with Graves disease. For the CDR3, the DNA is TGTGCCAGCAAGGCGGGGGGGACAGATACGCAGTATTTT. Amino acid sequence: CASKAGGTDTQYF.